A selection of T cell receptor beta chains follows, all from one sample in a study of a mutant IDH1 vaccine in newly diagnosed glioma. The assay was immunoSEQ multiplex PCR, and TCRdb's table has in-frame clones only and misses some. The profile shows about 54,000 clones, around 80% of them singletons. The sequencing here drew on PBMCs, taken from a glioma patient treated with radiotherapy, temozolomide or both. All receptors derive from a man aged 18 to 29 with glioma. Each CDR3 is given with its conserved first and last residue. A D gene is named only where the DNA matches it firmly. Not all rows give a size; the values are once, few, many and, for expanded clones, a class.

v_call	clone_size	j_call	d_call	cdr3_nt	cdr3_aa
TRBV19	few	TRBJ1-5	.	TGTGCCAGTAGTATTAACAGGCCTTATAGCAATCAGCCCCAGCATTTT	CASSINRPYSNQPQHF
TRBV7-3	once	TRBJ1-1	.	TGTGCCAGCAGCCCATACTCAGGCGGTGAAGCTTTCTTT	CASSPYSGGEAFF
TRBV5-4	.	TRBJ2-3	.	TGTGCCAGCAGCCCGTCGGACTTGTCAGATACGCAGTATTTT	CASSPSDLSDTQYF
TRBV7-9	.	TRBJ1-1	.	TGTGCCAGCAGCCCCGGACCGATGAACACTGAAGCTTTCTTT	CASSPGPMNTEAFF
TRBV19	few	TRBJ1-5	TRBD1	TGTGCCACCCTCGGGACAGGGTATAGCAATCAGCCCCAGCATTTT	CATLGTGYSNQPQHF
TRBV5-1	.	TRBJ2-7	.	TGCGCCAGCAGCGACGACAGTAGCTACGAGCAGTACTTC	CASSDDSSYEQYF
TRBV5-1	.	TRBJ1-2	.	TGCGCCAGCAGCTTGGAAGCAGGGAGGGTGGGATCGGGCTACACCTTC	CASSLEAGRVGSGYTF
TRBV27	.	TRBJ1-1	.	TGTGCCAGCCAAGGGACGGACACTGAAGCTTTCTTT	CASQGTDTEAFF
TRBV30	few	TRBJ1-2	.	TGTGCCTGGACAGGGTCCTTACCCGGCTACACCTTC	CAWTGSLPGYTF
TRBV4-2	.	TRBJ2-7	.	TGTGCCAGCAGCCAAGACTTGCCCCTCGAGCAGTACTTC	CASSQDLPLEQYF
TRBV14	.	TRBJ1-1	.	TGTGCCAGCAGCCAAGATTCGTGGATTGGGGGCAGGGCGGACGCTGAAGCTTTCTTT	CASSQDSWIGGRADAEAFF
TRBV10-2	.	TRBJ1-4	TRBD1	TGCGCCAGCACACCGGGACAGTTGGGTGAAAAACTGTTTTTT	CASTPGQLGEKLFF
TRBV7-9	.	TRBJ2-7	.	TGTGCCAGCAGCTTAGCCAACTACGAGCAGTACTTC	CASSLANYEQYF
TRBV28	.	TRBJ1-2	TRBD1	TGTGCCAGCAGTTTAGGGACAGGGGTTGAGGGCTACACCTTC	CASSLGTGVEGYTF
TRBV14	.	TRBJ1-2	TRBD1	TGTGCCAGCAGCCTCCCCCCCCGGACAGGGAGTGGCTACACCTTC	CASSLPPRTGSGYTF
TRBV18	.	TRBJ1-2	TRBD1	TGTGCCAGCTCACCCGGTAGGACAGGGAACTATGGCTACACCTTC	CASSPGRTGNYGYTF
TRBV9	.	TRBJ2-2	.	TGTGCCAGCAGCGTAGTCGGCATCACCGGGGAGCTGTTTTTT	CASSVVGITGELFF
TRBV10-3	.	TRBJ2-7	TRBD2	TGTGCCATCAGTGAGTCGGCCCTAGCGGGAGGCTCCTACGAGCAGTACTTC	CAISESALAGGSYEQYF
TRBV18	.	TRBJ1-5	TRBD1	TGTGCCAGCTCACGTCAACAGGGGTGGGAGCCCCAGCATTTT	CASSRQQGWEPQHF
TRBV7-9	once	TRBJ1-1	TRBD1	TGTGCCAGCAGCCCCCGGGGGACAGGCGAAGCTTTCTTT	CASSPRGTGEAFF
TRBV19	few	TRBJ1-1	.	TGTGCCAGTAGTGCCCCCGGTGGGGTGGCTGAAGCTTTCTTT	CASSAPGGVAEAFF
TRBV4-2	.	TRBJ1-2	.	TGTGCCAGCAGCCAAGGTTTATGGACGGAGAATGGCTACACCTTC	CASSQGLWTENGYTF
TRBV6-5	.	TRBJ2-3	.	TGTGCCATCCAGGAGACGTTTCTTGCAGATACGCAGTATTTT	CAIQETFLADTQYF
TRBV2	.	TRBJ2-1	TRBD1	TGTGCCAGCGGATTCGACAGGGCCAACAATGAGCAGTTCTTC	CASGFDRANNEQFF
TRBV5-6	.	TRBJ1-2	.	TGTGCCAGCAGCTCAACATACAGGGTTAACTATGGCTACACCTTC	CASSSTYRVNYGYTF
TRBV25-1	.	TRBJ1-3	TRBD1	TGTGCCAGCAGAAGCCGGAAGGGGGCGCCTGGAAACACCATATATTTT	CASRSRKGAPGNTIYF
TRBV4-1	.	TRBJ1-4	.	TGCGCCAGCAGCCAAATAGATACAACTAATGAAAAACTGTTTTTT	CASSQIDTTNEKLFF
TRBV7-6	.	TRBJ1-1	.	TGTGCCAGCAGCCTTAGTGGGGGCAGAGAAGCTTTCTTT	CASSLSGGREAFF
TRBV7-9	.	TRBJ2-2	.	TGTGCCAGCAGACCCCCCCAGGGGAAAGAGACCGGGGAGCTGTTTTTT	CASRPPQGKETGELFF
TRBV5-1	.	TRBJ1-1	.	TGCGCCAGCAGCTTGGGGCCCGGGCTGAACACTGAAGCTTTCTTT	CASSLGPGLNTEAFF
TRBV29-1	once	TRBJ2-5	.	TGCAGCGCCACGGGACGCTGGATCGGGGAGACCCAGTACTTC	CSATGRWIGETQYF
TRBV7-8	.	TRBJ2-7	TRBD2	TGTGCCAGCAGTCGAAGCGGGGGGGATCCCTACGAGCAGTACTTC	CASSRSGGDPYEQYF
TRBV7-2	.	TRBJ1-5	TRBD1	TGTGCCAGCAGCTCAAATCCCCGACAGGGGCGATATCAGCCCCAGCATTTT	CASSSNPRQGRYQPQHF
TRBV28	.	TRBJ1-5	.	TGTGCCAGCAGTACCCTAGGACAGCGCAATCAGCCCCAGCATTTT	CASSTLGQRNQPQHF
TRBV29-1	.	TRBJ1-2	.	TGCAGCGTTGACATACTGACTGGGGACTATGGCTACACCTTC	CSVDILTGDYGYTF
TRBV30	.	TRBJ2-7	.	TGTGCCTGGGGGGTTGGGGACCCGGTGGCCTACGAGCAGTACTTC	CAWGVGDPVAYEQYF
TRBV5-6	.	TRBJ1-5	.	TGTGCCAGCAGCTTAACAGGGTCGACCCAGCCCCAGCATTTT	CASSLTGSTQPQHF
TRBV7-2	few	TRBJ1-5	.	TGTGCCAGCAGCGCGTGGAGCAATCAGCCCCAGCATTTT	CASSAWSNQPQHF
TRBV19	.	TRBJ1-2	.	TGTGCCAGTAGTAGGTCGGGGGGGGCTCTCTATGGCTACACCTTC	CASSRSGGALYGYTF
TRBV29-1	.	TRBJ1-1	.	TGCAGCGTTGAATTACAGCGGAACACTGAAGCTTTCTTT	CSVELQRNTEAFF
TRBV2	.	TRBJ1-6	TRBD1	TGTGCCAGCAGTGATCAGGGGGTTTTATCACCCCTCCACTTT	CASSDQGVLSPLHF
TRBV5-8	.	TRBJ1-5	.	TGTGCCAGCAGCTTGGGGGTTCAGCCCCAGCATTTT	CASSLGVQPQHF
TRBV7-2	.	TRBJ2-5	.	TGTGCCAGCAGCCCACCGGGCCTAGCTACGCAAGAGACCCAGTACTTC	CASSPPGLATQETQYF
TRBV25-1	few	TRBJ1-1	.	TGTGCCAGCAGCAGTTTTCCGAACACTGAAGCTTTCTTT	CASSSFPNTEAFF
TRBV4-1	.	TRBJ1-2	.	TGCGCCAGCAGCACAAAGATAATGACAACGAACTATGGCTACACCTTC	CASSTKIMTTNYGYTF